This TCR beta chain was identified during a study of T cells after yellow fever vaccination. Broader study findings: When the response was secondary, it was weaker but reached its peak faster, day 5 versus 15. Clonotypes found in both CD4 and CD8 compartments made up a small share. Detected again after the booster were most primary-vaccination clones, at about 96% CD4 and 70% to 90% CD8.

This clonotype occurred a few times. Its antigen is not identified. For TCR, cDNA came from 5'RACE template switching, which added a universal primer site and UMIs. Via MiXCR, TCRdb re-called the 5' RACE reads, giving one row per CDR3 protein. The sample records about 340,000 distinct CDR3 sequences, around an eighth being singletons. The CDR3 consists of 16 residues. After removal of 3 bases from V and 4 bases from J, the junction contained 6 bases not matched to a gene. In germline, CDR1 is SGHRS, CDR2 YFSETQ. The chain uses TRBV5-1 and TRBJ2-2; 10 nucleotides agree with TRBD1. This TCR came from a man younger than 35 who received the YFV17D yellow fever vaccine. The sample was CD4+ T cells sorted from PBMCs, taken 15 days after the yellow fever booster vaccination. The CDR3 coding sequence is TGCGCCAGCAGCTACCCCGGGACAGGGGTCACCGGGGAGCTGTTTTTT. Protein sequence: CASSYPGTGVTGELFF.